Presented here are 23 T cell receptor beta chains from one specimen sequenced in a study of shared clonotypes between healthy human individuals. TCRdb keeps only in-frame clones here, not all; method: immunoSEQ multiplex PCR. The sample carries 650,000 to 800,000 clones, 92% recorded once. Naivety among CD8 cells was defined by CD45RO negativity and positive CCR7 selection, thereby excluding terminally differentiated effector memory CD45RA+ cells. The sequenced sample was naive CD8+ T cells sorted from blood. The receptors originated from a man aged 30 to 39 in good health.

The chain links TRBV13 to TRBJ2-5; D is unresolved. This CDR3 has 14 residues. Trimming took 4 bases from V and 5 from J, leaving 14 bases between them. The germline V gene encodes CDR1 PRHDT and CDR2 FYEKMQ (reference sequence). CDR3 sequence: CASSSNRKWETQYF. The CDR3 region has the DNA TGTGCCAGCAGCTCAAATAGAAAGTGGGAGACCCAGTACTTC.

V gene TRBV4-1 combines with J gene TRBJ1-2, with unresolved D. The CDR3 is made up of 15 amino acids. Trimming took 4 bases from V and 3 from J, leaving 15 bases between them. CDR1 and CDR2 (germline): MGHRA, YSYEKL. The CDR3 loop is CASSPLSRTDYGYTF. The CDR3 nucleotides read TGCGCCAGCAGCCCTCTATCGCGGACGGACTATGGCTACACCTTC.

This clone was recorded once. V gene TRBV4-2 combines with J gene TRBJ2-7, with D maybe TRBD2 (6 bases). Looked up from germline, CDR1 is LGHNA and CDR2 is YNFKEQ. This CDR3 is 15 amino acids long. V gave up 0 bases and J gave up 3 bases, with 12 bases separating them. The chain's CDR3 is CASSQDGRGSYEQYF. In DNA form, the CDR3 reads TGTGCCAGCAGCCAAGATGGACGGGGGAGCTACGAGCAGTACTTC.

This sequence joins TRBV14 and TRBJ2-1, with a weak D call TRBD2 (5 bases). Trimming took off 6 bases at V and 10 bases at J, with 22 bases between the two ends. CDR3 length equals 15 residues. The germline gives CDR1 SGHDN, CDR2 FVKESK. The CDR3: CASSKTTGVNVEQFF. The CDR3 DNA reads TGTGCCAGCAGTAAAACTACCGGGGTTAATGTAGAGCAGTTCTTC. The full variable domain, its missing parts supplied by reference TRBV14 and TRBJ2-1, is EAGVTQFPSHSVIEKGQTVTLRCDPISGHDNLYWYRRVMGKEIKFLLHFVKESKQDESGMPNNRFLAERTGGTYSTLKVQPAELEDSGVYFCASSKTTGVNVEQFFGPGTRLTVL.

V is TRBV4-3 and J is TRBJ2-7, with D possibly matching TRBD1 (6 bases). Germline V gene data show CDR1 as LGHNA and CDR2 as YSLEER. V lost 1 base, J lost 2 bases, and 15 bases lay in between. There are 16 residues in the CDR3. The CDR3 reads CASSQVAQGTPYEQYF. The CDR3 DNA reads as TGCGCCAGCAGCCAAGTGGCGCAGGGGACCCCCTACGAGCAGTACTTC.

This chain uses TRBV9 with TRBJ1-2; no definite D call. CDR1 SGDLS and CDR2 YYNGEE come from the germline V gene. The CDR3 has 12 amino acids. The V and J ends lost 0 bases and 3 bases respectively, with 3 bases between them. The CDR3 sequence is CASSVGYYGYTF. CDR3 nucleotides: TGTGCCAGCAGCGTAGGATACTATGGCTACACCTTC.

This chain links TRBV5-1 with TRBJ1-2, with D tentatively TRBD1 (6 bases). Trimming removed 4 bases from V and 4 bases from J, with 17 bases in between. Germline V lookup: CDR1 SGHRS, CDR2 YFSETQ. The CDR3 has 15 residues. The CDR3 DNA follows: TGCGCCAGCAGCCTAACTCCGGCGGACAGCTATGGCTACACCTTC. It specifies CASSLTPADSYGYTF.

The V and J genes are TRBV5-1 and TRBJ2-1; D is possibly TRBD1 or TRBD2 (6 bases each). The V gene lost 7 bases and the J gene lost 1 base, with 18 bases spanning the gap. This CDR3 has 16 amino acids. Germline CDR1 and CDR2: SGHRS and YFSETQ. CDR3 DNA sequence: TGCGCCAGCTGGGACACCCTGGGGGGATCCTACAATGAGCAGTTCTTC. Amino acid sequence: CASWDTLGGSYNEQFF.

The genes are TRBV7-9 and TRBJ2-7; no clear D. The germline V gene encodes CDR1 SEHNR and CDR2 FQNEAQ (reference sequence). This CDR3 is 14 amino acids long. V was trimmed by 2 bases and J by 5 bases, leaving 13 bases between them. CDR3 coding DNA: TGTGCCAGCAGCTTAACCTTGTCTAGTGACGAGCAGTACTTC. Encoded protein: CASSLTLSSDEQYF.

The J gene is TRBJ2-5, the V gene TRBV4-1; D is perhaps TRBD1 or TRBD2 (5 bases each). Trimming shortened V by 3 bases and J by 5 bases, and 19 bases separated the two germline ends. The CDR3 totals 16 residues. Germline CDR1 reads MGHRA; CDR2 reads YSYEKL. CDR3 in amino acids: CASSHPAGAGVETQYF. The CDR3 DNA sequence: TGCGCCAGCAGCCACCCCGCCGGGGCGGGTGTCGAGACCCAGTACTTC.

V and J are TRBV27 and TRBJ2-7; 7 nucleotides agree with TRBD2. The germline V gene encodes CDR1 MNHEY and CDR2 SMNVEV (reference sequence). Trimming took 7 bases from V and 6 from J; bases not matched to a gene: 9. This CDR3 contains 13 residues. The CDR3, as DNA: TGTGCCAGCATTCCCCCGGGAGGTGGCGAGCAGTACTTC. Translating it yields CASIPPGGGEQYF.

The chain combines TRBV5-6 with TRBJ2-7, with TRBD1 matching 8 bases. Germline V gene lookup returns CDR1 SGHDT and CDR2 YYEEEE. The CDR3 covers 15 residues. The junction had 7 bases not matched to a gene; V was cut back by 1 base and J by 4 bases. The CDR3 nucleotides are TGTGCCAGCAGCTTGATGGGCAGGGGGCTTTACGAGCAGTACTTC. This gives the protein CASSLMGRGLYEQYF.

This chain uses TRBV11-2 with TRBJ2-5, with 7 positions matching TRBD2. This CDR3 is 14 amino acids long. Germline V gene data show CDR1 as SGHAT and CDR2 as FQNNGV. V lost 5 bases and J lost 3; bases outside the gene matches: 6. In DNA form, the CDR3 reads TGTGCCAGCAGCCCGGGACTACCGAAAGAGACCCAGTACTTC. Its translation: CASSPGLPKETQYF.

V and J are TRBV2 and TRBJ1-2; 7 nucleotides align to TRBD1. Germline V gene sequence: CDR1 SNHLY, CDR2 FYNNEI. This CDR3 spans 17 amino acids. V lost 6 bases, J lost 4 bases, and 17 bases stayed unmatched. CDR3 in DNA: TGTGCCAGCAGCCCCGACAGGGTAGGAGCGAGGAGCTATGGCTACACCTTC. It is translated as CASSPDRVGARSYGYTF.

The rearrangement links TRBV7-9 to TRBJ2-7; 8 bases map to TRBD1. Trimming removed 5 bases from V and 2 bases from J; junction bases left unmatched: 8. Germline V lookup: CDR1 SEHNR, CDR2 FQNEAQ (reference sequence). The CDR3 is 15 amino acids. The CDR3 DNA follows: TGTGCCAGCAGCCTATGGACAGGGCGAACCTACGAGCAGTACTTC. Translating gives CASSLWTGRTYEQYF. Supplemented by reference TRBV7-9 and TRBJ2-7, the full variable domain reads DTGVSQNPRHKITKRGQNVTFRCDPISEHNRLYWYRQTLGQGPEFLTYFQNEAQLEKSRLLSDRFSAERPKGSFSTLEIQRTEQGDSAMYLCASSLWTGRTYEQYFGPGTRLTVT.

V and J are TRBV15 and TRBJ2-5; no reliable D call. The CDR3 consists of 13 residues. CDR1 and CDR2 (germline): LNHNV, YYDKDF (reference sequence). Trimming cost V 0 bases and J 2 bases, with 4 bases left between them. DNA for the CDR3: TGTGCCACCAGCAGAGAACGGCAAGAGACCCAGTACTTC. Amino acid sequence: CATSRERQETQYF. Supplemented by reference TRBV15 and TRBJ2-5, the full variable domain reads DAMVIQNPRYQVTQFGKPVTLSCSQTLNHNVMYWYQQKSSQAPKLLFHYYDKDFNNEADTPDNFQSRRPNTSFCFLDIRSPGLGDTAMYLCATSRERQETQYFGPGTRLLVL.

The chain joins TRBV11-3 to TRBJ2-7; tentative D call: TRBD1 (6 bases). The V end lost 5 bases, the J end lost 1 base, and 12 bases lay between the germline ends. Germline V gene data show CDR1 as SGHNT and CDR2 as YENEEA. This CDR3 has 14 residues. The CDR3: CASSPQGTSYEQYF. CDR3 in DNA: TGTGCCAGCAGCCCACAGGGAACTTCCTACGAGCAGTACTTC.

A single count supports this clone. The chain combines TRBV7-2 with TRBJ2-7; TRBD1 aligns across 10 bases. The junction had 11 bases not matched to a gene; V was cut back by 5 bases and J by 4 bases. This CDR3 contains 16 residues. Germline values: CDR1 SGHTA, CDR2 FQGNSA. The CDR3 DNA reads TGTGCCAGCAGCCCGGGACAGGGGTGGGCGGTTTACGAGCAGTACTTC. It is translated as CASSPGQGWAVYEQYF.

A note on this clone: An end of the junction does not agree with germline; a read error may underlie this. V is TRBV6-5 and J is TRBJ1-1; TRBD1 matches 11 bases. Germline V gene sequence: CDR1 MNHEY, CDR2 SVGAGI. This CDR3 region has 14 residues. The CDR3 nucleotides are TGTGCCAGCAGTTACTCCAGGGACAGGGGGGAGGTTGACTTT. This translates into CASSYSRDRGEVDF.

The V and J genes are TRBV2 and TRBJ2-7; D ambiguous. V lost 1 base and J 0 bases, leaving 13 bases between the germline ends. The germline V gene encodes CDR1 SNHLY and CDR2 FYNNEI. The CDR3 sequence is 16 residues long. CDR3 DNA: TGTGCCAGCAGTGAAGGCCCAGGCCCGAGCTCCTACGAGCAGTACTTC. This gives the protein CASSEGPGPSSYEQYF.

The chain couples TRBV19 to TRBJ2-7; D is perhaps TRBD1 (5 bases). CDR1 and CDR2 from the germline V gene are LNHDA and SQIVND (reference sequence). CDR3 length: 14 amino acids. Between the trimmed V and J ends, which lost 6 bases and 3 bases, there was a span of 15 bases. CDR3 bases: TGTGCCAGTAGCCCGGGTTTCCAGGGCTACGAGCAGTACTTC. Amino acid sequence: CASSPGFQGYEQYF.

This rearrangement joins TRBV15 to TRBJ2-3; D is undetermined. The germline V gene encodes CDR1 LNHNV and CDR2 YYDKDF (reference sequence). This CDR3 region has 16 residues. Trimming took off 0 bases at V and 2 bases at J, with 12 bases between the two ends. CDR3 residues: CATSRDGLELTDTQYF. Here the CDR3 DNA reads TGTGCCACCAGCAGAGATGGGCTCGAACTCACAGATACGCAGTATTTT.

J is TRBJ2-7 and V is TRBV5-1, with TRBD1 identical over 8 bases. V lost 0 bases and J lost 5; bases outside the gene matches: 4. This CDR3 is built from 14 residues. The germline V gene has CDR1 SGHRS and CDR2 YFSETQ. The CDR3 here is CASSLGQGANEQYF. The CDR3 DNA follows: TGCGCCAGCAGCTTGGGGCAGGGGGCCAACGAGCAGTACTTC.